These 5 T cell receptor beta chains originate from one sample sequenced in a study of breast tumors, draining lymph nodes, adjacent tissues. Samples came from axillary lymph nodes draining the breast cancer. TCRdb independently ran MiXCR on the multiplex PCR reads; one entry per CDR3 protein. Of about 140,000 distinct CDR3 sequences in the sample, less than 35% are singletons; the top ten hold approximately 2.3%. Sequencing was performed on axillary lymph node tissue. The source is a female donor with breast cancer. Some clones in this sample may be carry-over from other donors' samples.

In its sample, this clonotype was seen many times. J is TRBJ1-4 and V is TRBV20-1; no firm D call. The CDR3 extends over 12 amino acids. V lost 7 bases, J lost 4 bases, and 10 bases lay in between. In germline, CDR1 is DFQATT, CDR2 SNEGSKA (reference sequence). The CDR3 nucleotides read TGCAGTGTAGAACTCATTAATGAAAAACTGTTTTTT. Translation gives CSVELINEKLFF.

In this sample, this clonotype turned up many times. The J gene is TRBJ1-5, the V gene TRBV7-8, with a possible D match to TRBD1 (6 bases). Trimming took off 7 bases at V and 5 bases at J, with 18 bases between the two ends. In germline, CDR1 is SGHVS, CDR2 FQNEAQ. The CDR3 runs to 15 residues. The CDR3 coding sequence is TGTGCCAGCACCAAACTTGGGGGCGGGGATCAGCCCCAGCATTTT. Its protein product is CASTKLGGGDQPQHF.

This clonotype was detected ten times or more. J is TRBJ2-3 and V is TRBV6-2 or TRBV6-3, with 14 bases matching TRBD2. CDR3 length: 15 residues. The germline gives CDR1 MNHEY, CDR2 SVGEGT. The V gene end was trimmed by 11 bases and the J gene end by 3 bases; junction bases not matched to a gene: 7. Here the CDR3 DNA reads TGTGCCGGGGGACTAGCGGGGGAGACAACAGATACGCAGTATTTT. Amino acids: CAGGLAGETTDTQYF.

The table lists this clonotype with a count of one. V and J are TRBV7-6 and TRBJ2-5, with D unresolved. V was clipped by 4 bases and J by 7 bases, with 13 bases between them. This CDR3 is 13 amino acids long. Germline CDR1 and CDR2: SGHVS and FNYEAQ. The CDR3 sequence: CASSWLARGTQYF. CDR3 sequence (DNA): TGTGCCAGCAGCTGGTTGGCCAGAGGGACCCAGTACTTC.

The sample holds many counts of this clonotype. The V call is TRBV6-6, the J call TRBJ2-1; 7 bases are a match to TRBD2. The J segment lost 1 base and the V segment lost 6 bases, leaving 6 bases of the junction unmatched. Per the germline V gene, CDR1 is MNHNY and CDR2 is SVGAGI (reference sequence). The CDR3 totals 15 residues. CDR3 coding DNA: TGTGCCAGCAGCCCCTACGGGGGGTCCTACAATGAGCAGTTCTTC. It yields the protein CASSPYGGSYNEQFF.